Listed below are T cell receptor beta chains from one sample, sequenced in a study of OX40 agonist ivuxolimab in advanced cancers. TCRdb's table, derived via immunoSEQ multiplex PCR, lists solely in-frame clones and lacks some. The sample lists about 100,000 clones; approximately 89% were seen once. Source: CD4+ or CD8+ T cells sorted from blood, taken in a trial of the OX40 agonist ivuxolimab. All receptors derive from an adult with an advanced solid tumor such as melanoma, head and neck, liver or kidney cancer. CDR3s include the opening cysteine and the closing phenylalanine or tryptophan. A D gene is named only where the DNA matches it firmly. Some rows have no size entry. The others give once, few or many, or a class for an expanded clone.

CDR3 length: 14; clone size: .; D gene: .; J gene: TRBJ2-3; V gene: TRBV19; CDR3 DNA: TGTGCCAGTAGTATAGATCCCAGCACAGATACGCAGTATTTT; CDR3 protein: CASSIDPSTDTQYF
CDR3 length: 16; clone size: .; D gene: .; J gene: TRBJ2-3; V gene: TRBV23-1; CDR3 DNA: TGCGCCAGCAGTCCCCCTCGGGGGGCGAGGGCAGATACGCAGTATTTT; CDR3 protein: CASSPPRGARADTQYF
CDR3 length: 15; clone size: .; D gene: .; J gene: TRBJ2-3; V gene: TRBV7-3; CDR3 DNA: TGTGCCAGCAGCTCCTGGGGGGCCTACACAGATACGCAGTATTTT; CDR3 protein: CASSSWGAYTDTQYF
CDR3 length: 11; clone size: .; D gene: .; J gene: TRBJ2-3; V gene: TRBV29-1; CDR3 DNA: TGCAGCGTTGGGCCGACAGATACGCAGTATTTT; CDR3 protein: CSVGPTDTQYF
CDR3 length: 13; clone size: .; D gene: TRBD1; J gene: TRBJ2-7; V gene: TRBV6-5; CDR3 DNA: TGTGCCAGCAGGGGGGACAGGGTCTACGAGCAGTACTTC; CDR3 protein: CASRGDRVYEQYF
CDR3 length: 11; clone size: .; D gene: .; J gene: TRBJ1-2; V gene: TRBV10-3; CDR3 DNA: TGTGCCACGACAGAGGGACCCCTTCACACCTTC; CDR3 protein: CATTEGPLHTF
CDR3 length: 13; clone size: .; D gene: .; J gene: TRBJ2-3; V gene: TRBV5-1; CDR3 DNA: TGCGCCAGCAGGCCCTCGGGGGCAGATACGCAGTATTTT; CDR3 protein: CASRPSGADTQYF
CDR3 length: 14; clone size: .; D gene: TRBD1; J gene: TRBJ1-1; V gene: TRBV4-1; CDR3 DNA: TGCGCCAGCAGCCAACCGACAGGGGGCCCTGAAGCTTTCTTT; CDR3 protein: CASSQPTGGPEAFF
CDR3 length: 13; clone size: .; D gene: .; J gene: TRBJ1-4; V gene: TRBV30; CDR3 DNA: TGTGCCTGGAGTGTAAACGTCCGTGAAAAACTGTTTTTT; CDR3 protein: CAWSVNVREKLFF
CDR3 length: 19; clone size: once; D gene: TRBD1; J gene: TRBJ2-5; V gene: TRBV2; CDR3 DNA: TGTGCCAGCAGTAGAACGGACAGGGGGAATAATAACTTAAGGGAGACCCAGTACTTC; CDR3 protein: CASSRTDRGNNNLRETQYF
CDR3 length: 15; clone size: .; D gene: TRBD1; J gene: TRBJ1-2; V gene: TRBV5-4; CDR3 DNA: TGTGCCAGCAGCTTTGACAGGGGTTATGTAAATGGCTACACCTTC; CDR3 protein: CASSFDRGYVNGYTF
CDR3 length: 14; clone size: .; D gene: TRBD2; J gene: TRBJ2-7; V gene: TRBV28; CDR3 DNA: TGTGCCAGCAATGAAGCGGGAGAAGTCTACGAGCAGTACTTC; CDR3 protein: CASNEAGEVYEQYF
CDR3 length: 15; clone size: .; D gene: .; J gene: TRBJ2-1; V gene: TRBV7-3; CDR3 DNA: TGTGCCAGCAGCCGGACGTACTCCTCCTACAATGAGCAGTTCTTC; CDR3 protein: CASSRTYSSYNEQFF
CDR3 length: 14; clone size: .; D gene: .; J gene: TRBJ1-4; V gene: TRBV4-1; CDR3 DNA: TGCGCCAGCAGCCAAGGAAGGGGCGATGAAAAACTGTTTTTT; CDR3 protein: CASSQGRGDEKLFF
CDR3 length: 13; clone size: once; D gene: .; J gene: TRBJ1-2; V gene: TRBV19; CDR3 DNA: TGTGCCAGTAAACCCCAGGGCGGCTATGGCTACACCTTC; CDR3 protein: CASKPQGGYGYTF
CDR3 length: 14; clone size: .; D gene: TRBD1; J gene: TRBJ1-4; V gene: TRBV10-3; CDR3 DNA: TGTGCCATCAGTCGACAGGGGGAAGATGAAAAACTGTTTTTT; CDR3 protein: CAISRQGEDEKLFF
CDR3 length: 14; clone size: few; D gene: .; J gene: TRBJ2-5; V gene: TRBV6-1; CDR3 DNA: TGTGCCAGCAGTGAAATGGGGACCCTACAAGCCCAGTACTTC; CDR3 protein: CASSEMGTLQAQYF
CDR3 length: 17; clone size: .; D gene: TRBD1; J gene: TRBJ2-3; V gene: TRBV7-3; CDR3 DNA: TGTGCCAGCAGCTTAACCCCCGGGACAGGGGTAACAGATACGCAGTATTTT; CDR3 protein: CASSLTPGTGVTDTQYF
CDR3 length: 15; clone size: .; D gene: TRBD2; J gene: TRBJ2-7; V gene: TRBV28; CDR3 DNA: TGTGCCAGCAGGACTAGCGGGAGGGCCCTCTACGAGCAGTACTTC; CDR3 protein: CASRTSGRALYEQYF
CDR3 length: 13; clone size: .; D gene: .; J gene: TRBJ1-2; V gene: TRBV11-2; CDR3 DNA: TGTGCCAGCAGCGCCACAGGGCCCTATGGCTACACCTTC; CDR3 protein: CASSATGPYGYTF
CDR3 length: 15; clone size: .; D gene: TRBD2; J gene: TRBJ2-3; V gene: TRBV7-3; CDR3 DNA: TGTGCCAGCAGGCGGGGGGGAACCCTCACAGATACGCAGTATTTT; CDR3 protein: CASRRGGTLTDTQYF
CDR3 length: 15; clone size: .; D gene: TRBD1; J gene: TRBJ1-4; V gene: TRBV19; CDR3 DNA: TGTGCCAGTAGGCGGATGGGGACAGCTAATGAAAAACTGTTTTTT; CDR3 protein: CASRRMGTANEKLFF
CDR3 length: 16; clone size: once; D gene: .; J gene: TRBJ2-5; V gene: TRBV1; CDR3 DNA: TGCACCAGCAGCCTAGTGGCATCGGGAGGGCCGGAGACCCAGTACTTC; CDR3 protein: CTSSLVASGGPETQYF
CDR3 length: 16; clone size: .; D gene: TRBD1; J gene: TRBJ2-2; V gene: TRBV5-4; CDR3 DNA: TGTGCCAGCAGCCCCAGGACAGGCGCGAACACCGGGGAGCTGTTTTTT; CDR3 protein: CASSPRTGANTGELFF
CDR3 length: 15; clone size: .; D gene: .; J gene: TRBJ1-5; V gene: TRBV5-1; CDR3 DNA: TGCGCCAGCAGCGCGAGGACAGAAGCTGTGAGGCCCCAGCATTTT; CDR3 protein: CASSARTEAVRPQHF
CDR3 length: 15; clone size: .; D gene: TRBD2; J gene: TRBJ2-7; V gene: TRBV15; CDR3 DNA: TGTGCCACCAGCAGAGGTAGGGAGGGCTCCTACGAGCAGTACTTC; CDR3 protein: CATSRGREGSYEQYF
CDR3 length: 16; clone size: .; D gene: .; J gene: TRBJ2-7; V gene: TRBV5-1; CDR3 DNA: TGCGCCAGCAGCTTGGGAACAGGAGTCCAATCCTACGAGCAGTACTTC; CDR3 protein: CASSLGTGVQSYEQYF
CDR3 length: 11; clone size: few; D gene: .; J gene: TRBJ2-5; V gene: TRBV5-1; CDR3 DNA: TGCGCCAGCAGCTTAGTCGAGACCCAGTACTTC; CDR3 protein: CASSLVETQYF
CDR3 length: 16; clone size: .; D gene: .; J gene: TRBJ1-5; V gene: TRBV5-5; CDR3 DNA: TGTGCCAGCAGCTTGGGGGTTGGGGGCAGCAATCAGCCCCAGCATTTT; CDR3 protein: CASSLGVGGSNQPQHF
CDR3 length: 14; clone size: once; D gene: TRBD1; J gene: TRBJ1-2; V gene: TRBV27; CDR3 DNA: TGTGCCAGCAGTACCAGACAGGGAATCGGCGGCTACACCTTC; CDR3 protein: CASSTRQGIGGYTF
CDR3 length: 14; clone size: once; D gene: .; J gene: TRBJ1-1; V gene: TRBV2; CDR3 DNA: TGTGCCAGCGGGTTAGAGGGGCGAAACACTGAAGCTTTCTTT; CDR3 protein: CASGLEGRNTEAFF
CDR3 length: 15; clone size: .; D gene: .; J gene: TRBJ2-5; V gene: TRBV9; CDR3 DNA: TGTGCCAGCAGCGTAGATTGGTCTGCAAGAGAGACCCAGTACTTC; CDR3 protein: CASSVDWSARETQYF
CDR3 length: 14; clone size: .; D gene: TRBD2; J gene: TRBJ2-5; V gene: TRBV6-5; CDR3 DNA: TGTGCCAGCAGCAGCGGGAGGGGACTGAGGGAGCAGTACTTC; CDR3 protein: CASSSGRGLREQYF
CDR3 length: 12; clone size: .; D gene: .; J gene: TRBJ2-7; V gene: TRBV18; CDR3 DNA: TGTGCCAGCTCACCCTTGGGGCGAGAGCAGTACTTC; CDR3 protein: CASSPLGREQYF
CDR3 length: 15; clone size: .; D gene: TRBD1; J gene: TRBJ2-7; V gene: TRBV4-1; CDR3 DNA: TGCGCCAGCAGCCAAGATCGGACAGGGGCCTACGAGCAGTACTTC; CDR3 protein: CASSQDRTGAYEQYF
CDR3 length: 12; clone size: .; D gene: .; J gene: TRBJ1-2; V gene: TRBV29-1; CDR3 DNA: TGCAGCGCGACAGAGACTAACTATGGCTACACCTTC; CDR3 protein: CSATETNYGYTF
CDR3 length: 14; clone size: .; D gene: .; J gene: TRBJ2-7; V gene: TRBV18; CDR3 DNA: TGTGCCAGCTCACCGACACAAGTCTCCTACGAGCAGTACTTC; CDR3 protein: CASSPTQVSYEQYF
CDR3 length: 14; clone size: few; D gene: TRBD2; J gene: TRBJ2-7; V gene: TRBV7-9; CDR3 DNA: TGTGCCAGCAGCTTAGTTGGGGGGGCCTACGAGCAGTACTTC; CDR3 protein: CASSLVGGAYEQYF
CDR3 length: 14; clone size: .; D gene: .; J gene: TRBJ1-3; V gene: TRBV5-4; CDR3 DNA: TGTGCCAGCAGCTTGGTAGGGGCAGGAAACACCATATATTTT; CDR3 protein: CASSLVGAGNTIYF
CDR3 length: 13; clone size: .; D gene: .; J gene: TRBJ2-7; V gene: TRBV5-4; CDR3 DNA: TGTGCCAGCAGCTTGGCGGGAAGCTACGAGCAGTACTTC; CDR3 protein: CASSLAGSYEQYF
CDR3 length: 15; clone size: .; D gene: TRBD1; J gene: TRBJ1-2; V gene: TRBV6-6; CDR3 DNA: TGTGCCAGCCGAATGGGACAGGGGTTCAGCTATGGCTACACCTTC; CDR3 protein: CASRMGQGFSYGYTF
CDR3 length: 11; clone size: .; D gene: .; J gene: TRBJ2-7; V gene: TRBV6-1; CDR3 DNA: TGTGCCAGCAGTTACGGGTTTGTGGAGTACTTC; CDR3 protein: CASSYGFVEYF
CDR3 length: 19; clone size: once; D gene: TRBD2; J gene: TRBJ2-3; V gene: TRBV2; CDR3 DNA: TGTGCCAGCAGTCTTAAACTAGCGGGGGGGCTAGTTGCCCCAGATACGCAGTATTTT; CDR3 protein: CASSLKLAGGLVAPDTQYF
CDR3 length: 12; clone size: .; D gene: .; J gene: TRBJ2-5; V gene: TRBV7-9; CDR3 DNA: TGTGCCAGCAGTTTAAAAGTGGAGACCCAGTACTTC; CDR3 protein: CASSLKVETQYF
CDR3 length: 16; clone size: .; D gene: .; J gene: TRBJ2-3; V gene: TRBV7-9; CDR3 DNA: TGTGCCAGCAGCTTATTTCTAAGGGGCCGCACAGATACGCAGTATTTT; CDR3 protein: CASSLFLRGRTDTQYF
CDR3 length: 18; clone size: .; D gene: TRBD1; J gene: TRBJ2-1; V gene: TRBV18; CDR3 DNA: TGTGCCAGCTCACCGATTCGTACCGGGACAGGGACATACAATGAGCAGTTCTTC; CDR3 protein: CASSPIRTGTGTYNEQFF
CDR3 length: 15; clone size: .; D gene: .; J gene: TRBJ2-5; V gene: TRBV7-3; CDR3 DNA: TGTGCCAGCAGCTTAACGATGGGTTTCCAAGAGACCCAGTACTTC; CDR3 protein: CASSLTMGFQETQYF